The 31 T cell receptor beta chains reported below all come from one sample, sequenced in a study of blood T cell repertoires in COVID-19. Clones were read by immunoSEQ multiplex PCR, and TCRdb kept only the in-frame ones, dropping some. Among about 94,000 clones listed, approximately 84% were seen once. Sequenced sample: peripheral blood. These receptors all stem from a man between 60 and 75 years old with acute or convalescent COVID-19.

The CDR3 sequence: CASSIESRPPLDGYTF. CDR3 coding DNA: TGTGCCAGTAGTATAGAGTCGCGGCCGCCGCTTGATGGCTACACCTTC. The rearrangement joins TRBV19 to TRBJ1-2; no clear D gene. V gave up 0 bases and J gave up 6 bases, with 17 bases separating them. This CDR3 comprises 16 residues. CDR1 is LNHDA, CDR2 SQIVND, per germline (reference sequence).

Worth noting for this clone: The same CDR3 also results from other DNA sequences found in this sample. CDR3 protein: CASSSQGTEAFF. The DNA of the CDR3 is TGTGCCAGCAGTTCACAGGGAACTGAAGCTTTCTTT. The chain links TRBV6-5 to TRBJ1-1, with a weak D call TRBD1 (6 bases). With 4 bases removed from V and 5 bases from J, the gap between germline ends came to 8 bases. This CDR3 has 12 residues. In germline, CDR1 is MNHEY, CDR2 SVGAGI.

A single count supports this clone. This chain links TRBV6-5 with TRBJ1-1, with D possibly matching TRBD1 (5 bases). Looked up from germline, CDR1 is MNHEY and CDR2 is SVGAGI. Trimming stripped 10 bases from V and 0 bases from J, with 18 bases between. This CDR3 comprises 15 residues. CDR3 bases: TGTGCCACAAGGGGCAGGGTGAACATGAACACTGAAGCTTTCTTT. It translates to CATRGRVNMNTEAFF.

The V gene is TRBV19, the J gene TRBJ1-5; 7 positions agree with TRBD1. Germline lookup yields CDR1 LNHDA and CDR2 SQIVND (reference sequence). Trimming removed 3 bases from V and 10 bases from J; junction bases left unmatched: 9. The CDR3 loop spans 14 amino acids. CDR3 sequence (DNA): TGTGCCAGTAGTATCCGACAGGGTTTGTACCCCCAGCATTTT. This sequence encodes CASSIRQGLYPQHF.

This chain's CDR3 is CAPGRGGVDTQYF. CDR3 DNA sequence: TGTGCCCCGGGGCGGGGGGGCGTAGATACGCAGTATTTT. The chain uses TRBV6-5 and TRBJ2-3; 9 bases line up with TRBD2. J gave up 5 bases and V 11 bases, and 8 bases lay outside the gene matches. This CDR3 comprises 13 residues. The germline V gene has CDR1 MNHEY and CDR2 SVGAGI.

The chain is built from TRBV5-1 and TRBJ2-5; TRBD1 is a possible D gene (6 bases). Germline V lookup: CDR1 SGHRS, CDR2 YFSETQ. The CDR3 extends over 11 amino acids. The V end lost 0 bases, the J end lost 9 bases, and 6 bases lay between the germline ends. CDR3 sequence reads: CASSLGTAQYF. The CDR3, as DNA: TGCGCCAGCAGCTTGGGGACAGCCCAGTACTTC.

The J gene is TRBJ1-5, the V gene TRBV19; TRBD1 aligns across 12 bases. Looked up from germline, CDR1 is LNHDA and CDR2 is SQIVND (reference sequence). There are 15 residues in the CDR3. The junction had 6 bases not matched to a gene; V was cut back by 5 bases and J by 7 bases. The CDR3 loop is CASSFGTGGRQPQHF. DNA for the CDR3: TGTGCCAGTAGTTTTGGGACAGGGGGCCGGCAGCCCCAGCATTTT.

The rearrangement joins TRBV30 to TRBJ2-1; D possibly corresponds to TRBD2 (5 bases). The CDR3 has 13 amino acids. CDR1 is GTSNPN, CDR2 SVGIG, per germline (reference sequence). Trimming pared 3 bases from V and 2 bases from J, leaving 8 bases between. This chain's CDR3 is CAWRSGTYNEQFF. The CDR3 region has the DNA TGTGCCTGGAGAAGCGGCACCTACAATGAGCAGTTCTTC.

Only one count was recorded for this clone. The J gene is TRBJ1-3, the V gene TRBV7-3, with 11 bases fitting TRBD1. V gave up 4 bases and J gave up 1 base; unmatched junction bases: 6. Germline V gene data show CDR1 as SGHTA and CDR2 as FQGTGA. This CDR3 is 17 amino acids long. CDR3 amino acids: CASSWDRGEPSGNTIYF. The CDR3 DNA sequence: TGTGCCAGCAGCTGGGACAGGGGGGAACCGTCTGGAAACACCATATATTTT.

The DNA of the CDR3 is TGTGCCAGCAGTGAACGGGCAGATACGCAGTATTTT. Translating it yields CASSERADTQYF. The chain is built from TRBV2 and TRBJ2-3; D ambiguous. The V gene's germline CDR1 is SNHLY and CDR2 FYNNEI. The CDR3 is made up of 12 amino acids. Trimming left V 2 bases short and J 4 bases short, with 4 bases between.

The chain is built from TRBV19 and TRBJ2-2; TRBD2 matches 10 bases. With 7 bases clipped from V and 0 bases from J, the junction kept 17 bases outside the gene matches. Per germline, CDR1 LNHDA and CDR2 SQIVND (reference sequence). The CDR3 covers 20 residues. CDR3 sequence (DNA): TGTGCCAGTACCTTATATCGGGGAGTAACTAGCGGGGCGAACACCGGGGAGCTGTTTTTT. The encoded protein is CASTLYRGVTSGANTGELFF.

The gene calls are TRBV19 and TRBJ1-2, with D tentatively TRBD1 (5 bases). Germline CDR1 reads LNHDA; CDR2 reads SQIVND (reference sequence). This CDR3 spans 14 amino acids. Trimming shortened V by 1 base and J by 4 bases, and 10 bases separated the two germline ends. The CDR3 sequence: CASSIGRETYGYTF. In DNA form, the CDR3 reads TGTGCCAGTAGTATAGGCAGGGAAACCTATGGCTACACCTTC.

J is TRBJ2-5 and V is TRBV3-1 (or the pseudogene TRBV3-2); tentatively, D is TRBD2 (5 bases). V was pared by 10 bases and J by 2 bases, with 17 bases between. CDR1 is LGHDT, CDR2 YNNKEL, per germline (reference sequence). There are 14 residues in the CDR3. CDR3 region: CATRFAGFQETQYF. CDR3 coding DNA: TGTGCCACCAGGTTTGCGGGCTTTCAAGAGACCCAGTACTTC.

J is TRBJ1-5 and V is TRBV24-1; D gene unclear. The CDR3 has 15 amino acids. V lost 5 bases and J 7 bases, leaving 17 bases between the germline ends. Germline CDR1 is KGHDR and CDR2 is SFDVKD. The DNA of the CDR3 is TGTGCCACCAGTGTGGGAGGGTTTGGGTCCCAGCCCCAGCATTTT. Residues: CATSVGGFGSQPQHF.

This clone has just one count. CDR3 bases: TGTGCCAGCAGTCTAAGACAGTCCACAGATACGCAGTATTTT. It specifies CASSLRQSTDTQYF. V gene TRBV6-2 or TRBV6-3 combines with J gene TRBJ2-3; D might be TRBD1 (5 bases). The V gene lost 5 bases and the J gene lost 2 bases, with 11 bases spanning the gap. This CDR3 region has 14 residues. Germline V gene sequence: CDR1 MNHEY, CDR2 SVGEGT.

This clone was recorded only once. The chain employs TRBV7-8 and TRBJ1-2, with 7 bases fitting TRBD1. This CDR3 comprises 18 residues. Germline lookup yields CDR1 SGHVS and CDR2 FQNEAQ. V gave up 5 bases and J gave up 4 bases; unmatched junction bases: 19. In nucleotides, the CDR3 is TGTGCCAGCAGCCAAAGGGGGCCACAACAGGCTTTTCTCTATGGCTACACCTTC. It specifies CASSQRGPQQAFLYGYTF.

This clone appeared a few times. This chain joins TRBV19 and TRBJ1-1; TRBD1 matches 9 bases. This CDR3 comprises 15 residues. V trimming: 6 bases; J trimming: 2 bases; junction bases outside the gene matches: 7. Germline assignment: CDR1 LNHDA and CDR2 SQIVND (reference sequence). In DNA, the CDR3 is TGTGCCAGTAGCGACGACAGGGGGGGAAACACTGAAGCTTTCTTT. This sequence encodes CASSDDRGGNTEAFF.

In DNA form, the CDR3 reads TGTGCCAGCAGTCTCCTCGGACAGTACAATGAGCAGTTCTTC. This translates into CASSLLGQYNEQFF. The rearrangement uses TRBV6-5 and TRBJ2-1; D is possibly TRBD1 (6 bases). CDR1 and CDR2 from the germline V gene are MNHEY and SVGAGI. The CDR3 is 14 residues long. Trimming removed 5 bases from V and 4 bases from J, with 12 bases in between.

The rearrangement uses TRBV19 and TRBJ1-2; TRBD1 agrees at 7 bases. The CDR3 is 13 amino acids. After removal of 5 bases from V and 6 bases from J, the junction contained 6 bases not matched to a gene. CDR1 is LNHDA, CDR2 SQIVND, per germline (reference sequence). The CDR3 loop reads CASSPTGVHGYTF. CDR3 DNA: TGTGCCAGTAGTCCAACAGGGGTCCATGGCTACACCTTC.

The V and J genes are TRBV25-1 and TRBJ2-1, with D possibly being TRBD2 (6 bases). Trimming shortened V by 8 bases and J by 7 bases, and 21 bases separated the two germline ends. CDR1 MGHDK and CDR2 SYGVNS come from the germline V gene. CDR3 length: 15 residues. The chain's CDR3 is CASLDGGAGRNEQFF. In DNA form, the CDR3 reads TGTGCCAGCTTGGATGGAGGGGCCGGGAGAAATGAGCAGTTCTTC.

This clone was seen a handful of times. The chain couples TRBV7-9 to TRBJ1-6; D is uncertain. CDR3 length: 15 amino acids. Trimming took off 4 bases at V and 7 bases at J, with 14 bases between the two ends. The germline CDR1 and CDR2 sequences are SEHNR and FQNEAQ (reference sequence). CDR3 sequence (DNA): TGTGCCAGCAGCTCGACCGAGGAGGAGAATTCACCCCTCCACTTT. Its protein product is CASSSTEEENSPLHF.

The chain carries TRBV5-6 and TRBJ2-3; 9 nucleotides agree with TRBD1. The CDR3 length is 16 residues. In germline, CDR1 is SGHDT, CDR2 YYEEEE. The V segment lost 4 bases and the J segment 3 bases; nucleotides outside the gene matches: 9. The CDR3 region has the DNA TGTGCCAGCAGCCTTTACAGGGGGCAGTTTACAGATACGCAGTATTTT. Amino acids: CASSLYRGQFTDTQYF. The entire variable domain, with the rest obtained from reference TRBV5-6 and TRBJ2-3, is as follows: DAGVTQSPTHLIKTRGQQVTLRCSPKSGHDTVSWYQQALGQGPQFIFQYYEEEERQRGNFPDRFSGHQFPNYSSELNVNALLLGDSALYLCASSLYRGQFTDTQYFGPGTRLTVL.

The V gene is TRBV27, the J gene TRBJ1-1; D gene ambiguous. With 1 base removed from V and 2 bases from J, the gap between germline ends came to 11 bases. CDR1 and CDR2 (germline): MNHEY, SMNVEV (reference sequence). The CDR3 runs 15 residues. The CDR3 DNA sequence: TGTGCCAGCAGTTTATTCGGAGGATATAACACTGAAGCTTTCTTT. Protein product: CASSLFGGYNTEAFF.

The chain joins TRBV21-1 to TRBJ1-1; TRBD1, the table's D call, was not compared with the DNA. TRBV21-1 is termed a pseudogene. The CDR3 sequence is 12 residues long. The CDR3 sequence: CASSKDQGEAFF. Here the CDR3 DNA reads TGTGCCAGCAGCAAAGACCAGGGAGAAGCTTTCTTT.

The chain employs TRBV13 and TRBJ2-4, with D uncertain. Deletions cut 1 base from V and 3 bases from J, with 10 bases between. The CDR3 extends over 15 amino acids. Germline lookup yields CDR1 PRHDT and CDR2 FYEKMQ (reference sequence). The CDR3 spells CASSLAFGVKNIQYF. Written as DNA, the CDR3 is TGTGCCAGCAGCTTAGCTTTTGGAGTCAAAAACATTCAGTACTTC.

This clone was seen a few times. J is TRBJ1-5 and V is TRBV19, with TRBD1 matching 9 bases. Losses at the gene ends were 1 base for V and 7 bases for J; bases not matched to a gene: 8. Germline-derived CDR1 and CDR2 are LNHDA and SQIVND (reference sequence). This CDR3 is 16 amino acids long. This chain's CDR3 is CASSIGTGTGTQPQHF. CDR3 in DNA: TGTGCCAGTAGTATAGGAACAGGGACAGGGACCCAGCCCCAGCATTTT.

A single count supports this clone. J is TRBJ2-1 and V is TRBV7-9, with TRBD2 matching 7 bases. Losses at the gene ends were 5 bases for V and 7 bases for J; bases not matched to a gene: 8. CDR1 SEHNR and CDR2 FQNEAQ come from the germline V gene (reference sequence). This CDR3 has 14 residues. In nucleotides, the CDR3 is TGTGCCAGCAGCCTCAGCGGGACTCGTAATGAGCAGTTCTTC. It translates to CASSLSGTRNEQFF.

The chain carries TRBV7-8 and TRBJ2-7; D remains ambiguous. Per germline, CDR1 SGHVS and CDR2 FQNEAQ. This CDR3 is built from 13 residues. The V end lost 4 bases, the J end lost 4 bases, and 11 bases lay between the germline ends. The DNA for the CDR3 is TGTGCCAGCAGCTCAAGATTTACATACGAGCAGTACTTC. Protein product: CASSSRFTYEQYF.

The chain employs TRBV18 and TRBJ2-7; possibly TRBD1 for D (5 bases). The germline V gene has CDR1 KGHSH and CDR2 LQKENI. The V gene lost 4 bases and the J gene lost 0 bases, with 10 bases spanning the gap. This CDR3 is 14 amino acids long. CDR3: CASSQATASYEQYF. The CDR3 region has the DNA TGTGCCAGCTCACAGGCGACAGCCTCCTACGAGCAGTACTTC.

The chain uses TRBV7-3 and TRBJ2-2, with D possibly being TRBD1 (6 bases). The CDR3 extends over 14 amino acids. The germline V gene has CDR1 SGHTA and CDR2 FQGTGA. The V and J ends lost 2 bases and 8 bases respectively, with 12 bases between them. CDR3 DNA sequence: TGTGCCAGCAGCTTACAGCAGGGGATAGGGGAGCTGTTTTTT. Its protein product is CASSLQQGIGELFF.

The J gene is TRBJ2-1, the V gene TRBV5-5, with D perhaps matching TRBD2 (6 bases). Germline-derived CDR1 and CDR2 are SGHKS and YYEKEE (reference sequence). CDR3 length equals 13 residues. V was trimmed by 2 bases and J by 15 bases, leaving 18 bases between them. CDR3 loop: CASSFDIPGVGFF. The CDR3 nucleotides are TGTGCCAGCAGCTTCGACATCCCGGGGGTGGGGTTCTTC.